This TCR beta chain derives from a study of cytomegalovirus exposure and HLA in healthy donors. Trimming removed 7 bases from V and 1 base from J, with 10 bases in between. The CDR3 spans 13 residues. Germline V gives CDR1 SNHLY, CDR2 FYNNEI. Researchers ran the PCR with 60 Vbeta and 13 Jbeta primers. Generated by immunoSEQ multiplex PCR, the TCRdb table keeps only in-frame clones and is missing some. Among approximately 110,000 clones listed, roughly 68% were seen once. This receptor was taken from a woman aged 45-60 years in good health and CMV-seropositive. Sequenced: PBMCs. The chain carries TRBV2 and TRBJ2-5; D uncertain. In DNA, the CDR3 is TGTGCCAGCAAGTACACGCCCCAAGAGACCCAGTACTTC. Encoded protein: CASKYTPQETQYF.